This TCR beta chain was identified during a study of T cell repertoires in cytomegalovirus infection. TCRdb processed the reads anew with MiXCR; each CDR3 protein has one entry. The sample shows fewer than 550,000 distinct CDR3 sequences, more than 20% of them seen only once. The CDR3 is made up of 15 amino acids. The V gene's germline CDR1 is MNHEY and CDR2 SVGAGI. V was pared by 5 bases and J by 2 bases, with 13 bases between. The sample comprised PBMCs. V gene TRBV6-5 combines with J gene TRBJ2-1; possibly TRBD2 for D (5 bases). The source of this sequence is a human donor in good health (CMV status not recorded). Some clones in this sample may be carry-over from other donors' samples. CDR3 amino acids: CASSPHSDPYNEQFF. CDR3 bases: TGTGCCAGCAGTCCCCATAGCGACCCCTACAATGAGCAGTTCTTC.